These 9 T cell receptor beta chains were sequenced from one sample in a study of human T cells and chemical hapten exposure. TCRdb processed the RACE reads anew with MiXCR; each CDR3 protein has one entry. The table lists some 54,000 distinct CDR3 sequences, around 9.4% of them singletons. The time point was: patch test 2, 6 weeks after DPC sensitization. Treatment reported: therapeutic diphenylcyclopropenone sensitization with weekly scalp DPC. The sequencing here drew on whole blood, taken in connection with sensitization to the hapten diphenylcyclopropenone (DPC). These receptors were taken from a woman aged 50 to 60 with alopecia areata. Some clones in this sample may be carry-over from other donors' samples.

This clonotype was picked up many times. The chain uses TRBV10-3 and TRBJ1-1; a weak D match, TRBD1 (5 bases). Per the germline V gene, CDR1 is ENHRY and CDR2 is SYGVKD. The ends were cut back, 4 bases at V and 3 bases at J, with 9 bases in the middle. This CDR3 region has 13 residues. CDR3 loop: CAISVREDTEAFF. The CDR3 DNA reads as TGTGCCATCAGTGTCAGGGAGGACACTGAAGCTTTCTTT.

CDR3 residues: CASRGWRSSYNEQFF. Here the CDR3 DNA reads TGTGCCAGCAGAGGGTGGCGGAGCTCCTACAATGAGCAGTTCTTC. The J gene is TRBJ2-1, the V gene TRBV28; D is unresolved. Between the trimmed V and J ends, which lost 6 bases and 0 bases, there was a span of 12 bases. This CDR3 comprises 15 residues. Germline lookup yields CDR1 MDHEN and CDR2 SYDVKM.

The chain combines TRBV18 with TRBJ2-3, with unresolved D. The CDR3 extends over 15 amino acids. Deletions cut 3 bases from V and 1 base from J, with 11 bases between. CDR1 and CDR2 (germline): KGHSH, LQKENI. The CDR3 loop is CASSPTMAGTDTQYF. CDR3 nucleotide sequence: TGTGCCAGCTCACCCACGATGGCTGGCACAGATACGCAGTATTTT.

As to this clonotype: A much larger clone sits a single nucleotide away, making a read error possible. This rearrangement joins TRBV12-5 to TRBJ1-1, with no clear D. Germline assignment: CDR1 LGHNT and CDR2 FRNRAP. The CDR3 runs to 15 residues. The CDR3: CASGLGDLMNTEASF. The CDR3 nucleotides read TGTGCTAGTGGTTTGGGCGATCTGATGAACACTGAAGCTTCCTTT.

The V gene is TRBV7-9, the J gene TRBJ1-1; no clear D. V dropped 5 bases and J dropped 6 bases, with 10 bases sitting between them. Germline CDR1 reads SEHNR; CDR2 reads FQNEAQ (reference sequence). The CDR3 covers 12 residues. The CDR3 sequence: CASSLLGPEAFF. CDR3 in DNA: TGTGCCAGCAGCCTTCTCGGGCCTGAAGCTTTCTTT.

This clonotype showed up many times. The CDR3 reads CASSRRDYNEQFF. CDR3 DNA sequence: TGTGCCAGCAGCCGGAGGGACTACAATGAGCAGTTCTTC. The gene calls are TRBV14 and TRBJ2-1; D possibly corresponds to TRBD2 (6 bases). V lost 4 bases and J lost 3, with 7 bases in between. Germline loops: CDR1 SGHDN, CDR2 FVKESK. CDR3 length equals 13 residues.

This clonotype was seen many times. V is TRBV14 and J is TRBJ1-3; the D gene is possibly TRBD1 (5 bases). The CDR3 contains 14 residues. Germline assignment: CDR1 SGHDN and CDR2 FVKESK. The germline V and J ends were trimmed by 10 bases and 0 bases, with 13 bases remaining between them. The CDR3 DNA reads as TGTGCCACCTCACGAGGGGTCTCTGGAAACACCATATATTTT. Translated: CATSRGVSGNTIYF.

This clonotype was recorded a few times. The rearrangement uses TRBV10-3 and TRBJ1-1, with 7 bases matching TRBD1. J gave up 7 bases and V 6 bases, and 5 bases lay outside the gene matches. Germline loops: CDR1 ENHRY, CDR2 SYGVKD. The CDR3 loop spans 12 amino acids. The CDR3 nucleotides read TGTGCCATCAGGAGACAGGGAGGTGAAGCTTTCTTT. This encodes CAIRRQGGEAFF.

This clonotype was detected a few times. The chain carries TRBV15 and TRBJ1-1, with D possibly matching TRBD1 (5 bases). Trimming removed 5 bases at V and 4 bases at J, with 11 bases between. CDR1 is LNHNV, CDR2 YYDKDF, per germline (reference sequence). The CDR3 sequence is 13 residues long. For the CDR3, the DNA is TGTGCCACCAGCCCTGGGGGGAGCACTGAAGCTTTCTTT. It codes for CATSPGGSTEAFF.